This TCR beta chain was sequenced in a study of cytomegalovirus exposure and HLA in healthy donors. Germline V gene sequence: CDR1 LNHDA, CDR2 SQIVND (reference sequence). Trimming cost V 10 bases and J 4 bases; bases outside gene matches: 11. CDR3 length: 15 amino acids. As to this clone: Its matching antigen is unknown.

Overall study findings and caveats: Presence/absence results assume similar sequencing depth per donor, which may not hold.

Amplification used 60 Vbeta primers and 13 Jbeta primers. Sequencing was performed with immunoSEQ multiplex PCR; in TCRdb, only in-frame clones are kept and a portion is missing. In the table there are over 150,000 clones, about four fifths of which are singletons. This receptor was obtained from a woman in her forties or fifties in good health and CMV-seropositive. The sequenced sample was PBMCs. The chain links TRBV19 to TRBJ1-1, with 11 positions matching TRBD1. The CDR3 DNA follows: TGTGCCACCCGAAGGACAGGGGGCGGAGGCACTGAAGCTTTCTTT. It encodes CATRRTGGGGTEAFF.